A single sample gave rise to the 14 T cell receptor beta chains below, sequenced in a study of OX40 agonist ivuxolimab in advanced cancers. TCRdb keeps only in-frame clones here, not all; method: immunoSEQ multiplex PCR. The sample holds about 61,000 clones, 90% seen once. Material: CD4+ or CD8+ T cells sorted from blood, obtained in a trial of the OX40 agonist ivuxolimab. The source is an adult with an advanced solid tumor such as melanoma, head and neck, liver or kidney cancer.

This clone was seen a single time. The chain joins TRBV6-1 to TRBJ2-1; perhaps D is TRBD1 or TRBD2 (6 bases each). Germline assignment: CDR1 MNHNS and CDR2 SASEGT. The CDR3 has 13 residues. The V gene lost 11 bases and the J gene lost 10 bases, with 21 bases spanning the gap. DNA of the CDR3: TGTGCCTCAGGGGCGGGGCCGCTATGGGAGCAGTTCTTC. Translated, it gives CASGAGPLWEQFF.

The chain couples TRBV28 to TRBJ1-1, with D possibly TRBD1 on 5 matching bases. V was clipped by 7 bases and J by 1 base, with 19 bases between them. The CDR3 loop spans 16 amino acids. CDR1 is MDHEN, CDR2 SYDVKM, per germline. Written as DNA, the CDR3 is TGTGCCAGCAATGGCTCGGGGCGCTTCCCGAACACTGAAGCTTTCTTT. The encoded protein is CASNGSGRFPNTEAFF.

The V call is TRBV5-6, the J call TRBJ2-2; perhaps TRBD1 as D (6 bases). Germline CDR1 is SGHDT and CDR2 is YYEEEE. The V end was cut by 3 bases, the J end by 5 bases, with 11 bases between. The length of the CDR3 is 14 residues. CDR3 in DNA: TGTGCCAGCAGCTGGACAGAACGAACCGGGGAGCTGTTTTTT. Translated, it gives CASSWTERTGELFF.

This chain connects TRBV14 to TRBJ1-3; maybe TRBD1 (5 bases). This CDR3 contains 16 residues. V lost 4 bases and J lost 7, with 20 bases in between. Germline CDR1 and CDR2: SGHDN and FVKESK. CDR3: CASSPFPGLGSNTIYF. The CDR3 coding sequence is TGTGCCAGCAGCCCGTTCCCGGGACTCGGGAGTAACACCATATATTTT.

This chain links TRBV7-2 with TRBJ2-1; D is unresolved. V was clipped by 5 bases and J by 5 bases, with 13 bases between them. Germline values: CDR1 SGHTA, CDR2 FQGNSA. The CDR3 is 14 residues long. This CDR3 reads CASSPLGLDNEQFF. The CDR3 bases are TGTGCCAGCAGCCCCTTAGGGTTGGACAATGAGCAGTTCTTC.

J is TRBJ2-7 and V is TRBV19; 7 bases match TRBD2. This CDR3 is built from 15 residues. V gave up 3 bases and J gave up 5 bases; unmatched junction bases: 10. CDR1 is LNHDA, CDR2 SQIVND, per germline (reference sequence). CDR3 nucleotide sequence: TGTGCCAGTAGTATGGGGGGGTTTTTGAGTAACGAGCAGTACTTC. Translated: CASSMGGFLSNEQYF.

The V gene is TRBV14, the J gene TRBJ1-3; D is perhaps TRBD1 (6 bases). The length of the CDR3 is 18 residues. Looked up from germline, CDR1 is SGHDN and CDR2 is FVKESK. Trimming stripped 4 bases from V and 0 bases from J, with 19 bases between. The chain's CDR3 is CASSPLRGEGGSGNTIYF. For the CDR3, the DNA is TGTGCCAGCAGCCCCCTCAGGGGTGAAGGGGGCTCTGGAAACACCATATATTTT.

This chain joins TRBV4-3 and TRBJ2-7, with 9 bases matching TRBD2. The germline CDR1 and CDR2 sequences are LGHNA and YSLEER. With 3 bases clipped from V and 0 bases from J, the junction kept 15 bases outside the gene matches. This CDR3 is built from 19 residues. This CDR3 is CASSQEEGLADHSSYEQYF. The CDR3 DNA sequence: TGCGCCAGCAGCCAGGAAGAGGGACTAGCTGATCACAGCTCCTACGAGCAGTACTTC.

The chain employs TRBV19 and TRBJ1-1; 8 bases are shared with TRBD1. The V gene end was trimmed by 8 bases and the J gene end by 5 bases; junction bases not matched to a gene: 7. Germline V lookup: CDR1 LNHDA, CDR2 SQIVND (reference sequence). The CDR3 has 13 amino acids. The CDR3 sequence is CASSTGGRTEAFF. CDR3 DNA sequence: TGTGCCAGTTCTACAGGGGGAAGGACTGAAGCTTTCTTT.

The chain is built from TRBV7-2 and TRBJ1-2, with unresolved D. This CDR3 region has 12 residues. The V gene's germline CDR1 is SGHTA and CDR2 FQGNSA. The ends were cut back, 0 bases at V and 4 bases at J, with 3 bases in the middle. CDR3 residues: CASSLASYGYTF. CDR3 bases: TGTGCCAGCAGCTTAGCTTCCTATGGCTACACCTTC.

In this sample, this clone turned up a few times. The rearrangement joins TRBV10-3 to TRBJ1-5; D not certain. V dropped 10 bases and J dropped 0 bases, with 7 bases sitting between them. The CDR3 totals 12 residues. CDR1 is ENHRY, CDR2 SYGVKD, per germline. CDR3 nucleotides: TGTGCCAGCACCGATAGCAATCAGCCCCAGCATTTT. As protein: CASTDSNQPQHF.

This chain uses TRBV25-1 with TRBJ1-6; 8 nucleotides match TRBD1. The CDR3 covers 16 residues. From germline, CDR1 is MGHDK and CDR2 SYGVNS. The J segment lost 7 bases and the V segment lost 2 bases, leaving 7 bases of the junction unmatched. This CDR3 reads CASSEVVRQGNSPLHF. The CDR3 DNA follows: TGTGCCAGCAGTGAAGTCGTTCGACAGGGGAATTCACCCCTCCACTTT.

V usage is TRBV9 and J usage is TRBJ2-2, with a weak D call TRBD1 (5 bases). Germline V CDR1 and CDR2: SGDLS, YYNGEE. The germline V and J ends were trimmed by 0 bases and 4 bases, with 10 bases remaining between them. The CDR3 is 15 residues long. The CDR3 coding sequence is TGTGCCAGCAGCGTAGTTCAGGGTTCCACCGGGGAGCTGTTTTTT. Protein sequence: CASSVVQGSTGELFF.

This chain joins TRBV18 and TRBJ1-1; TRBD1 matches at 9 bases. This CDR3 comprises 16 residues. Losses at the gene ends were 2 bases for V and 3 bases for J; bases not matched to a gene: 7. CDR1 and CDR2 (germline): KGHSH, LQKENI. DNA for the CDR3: TGTGCCAGCTCACCAAGGACAGGGGATATGTACACTGAAGCTTTCTTT. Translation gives CASSPRTGDMYTEAFF.